This entry is about one TCR beta chain. The sample comes from a study of blood T cell repertoires in COVID-19. Study summary: COVID-19 samples from acute and convalescent phases originated in the United States, Italy and Spain. PBMCs, B-cell-depleted T cells, or T cells provided the cDNA or gDNA that made up the material.

Original handling: The assay estimated nucleated cells by amplifying reference gene primers. The assay was immunoSEQ multiplex PCR, and TCRdb's table has in-frame clones only and misses some. For V, J and clone size, that table is used; D and trimming come from the DNA. The sample contains under 80,000 clones, just under 95% of which appear only once. V was shortened by 3 bases and J by 7 bases, with 16 bases between the two germline ends. Germline-derived CDR1 and CDR2 are MGHRA and YSYEKL. The CDR3 extends over 16 amino acids. This receptor was identified in a human donor in a cohort sampled during active COVID-19. The chain is built from TRBV4-1 and TRBJ1-6, with D perhaps matching TRBD1 (6 bases). Material: peripheral blood. The CDR3 DNA is TGCGCCAGCAGCCAGGGTCAGGGACAACCAAATTCACCCCTCCACTTT. Protein product: CASSQGQGQPNSPLHF.